This is a list of T cell receptor beta chains from one sample in a study of cytomegalovirus exposure and HLA in healthy donors. Clones were read by immunoSEQ multiplex PCR, and TCRdb kept only the in-frame ones, dropping some. This sample yields some 150,000 clones, of which 70% to 85% are seen a single time; approximately 3.7% belongs to the top ten. The specimen sequenced was PBMCs. The receptors stem from a man aged 30-40 years in good health and CMV-seropositive. CDR3s include the opening cysteine and the closing phenylalanine or tryptophan. A D gene is named only where the DNA matches it firmly. The listing skips clone size in some rows; elsewhere it reads once, few, many or a size class.

TGCGCCAGCAGCTTGGGCAGGCAAGAGACCCAGTACTTC	CASSLGRQETQYF	.	.	TRBV5-1	TRBJ2-5
TGTGCCAGCAGACTCGGGGACTCCTATAATTCACCCCTCCACTTT	CASRLGDSYNSPLHF	.	.	TRBV2	TRBJ1-6
TGTGCCACCAGCAGCTACTCCGCGGGGGGGCATCAAGAGACCCAGTACTTC	CATSSYSAGGHQETQYF	TRBD2	.	TRBV15	TRBJ2-5
TGTGCCTGGAGTCCCCTCGACTCGGACGAGCAGTACTTC	CAWSPLDSDEQYF	.	.	TRBV30	TRBJ2-7
TGTGCCAGCACCCCCGACAGAACCATAACACAAACACTGAGGGCTTTCTTT	CASTPDRTITQTLRAFF	.	.	TRBV7-4	TRBJ1-1
TGTGCCAGCAGTTCGCGGGGGGAGCTCTACGAGCAGTACTTC	CASSSRGELYEQYF	TRBD2	.	TRBV6-5	TRBJ2-7
TGTGCCAGCAGCCTACACAGCTCCTATAATTCACCCCTCCACTTT	CASSLHSSYNSPLHF	.	.	TRBV2	TRBJ1-6
TGCGCCAGCAGCCTGACTAGGCGGGAGACCCAGTACTTC	CASSLTRRETQYF	.	.	TRBV4-1	TRBJ2-5
TGTGCCACCAGCAGCGGGACAGGGCCTTACGAGCAGTACTTC	CATSSGTGPYEQYF	TRBD1	medium-sized	TRBV15	TRBJ2-7
TGCGCCAGCAGCCAAGCGACAGATAGGAACACTGAAGCTTTCTTT	CASSQATDRNTEAFF	.	.	TRBV4-1	TRBJ1-1
TGTGCCAGCAGCCCACCCACCCCTTCGCTAGCGGGGGGCGTATACGAGCAGTACTTC	CASSPPTPSLAGGVYEQYF	TRBD2	.	TRBV13	TRBJ2-7
TGTGCCAGCAGCCCTCCGGGACTAGCGGGGGGCGTGGAGACCCAGTACTTC	CASSPPGLAGGVETQYF	TRBD2	.	TRBV5-6	TRBJ2-5
TGCGCCAGCAGCTGGGGGACAGAGAACACCGGGGAGCTGTTTTTT	CASSWGTENTGELFF	TRBD1	few	TRBV5-1	TRBJ2-2
TGTGCCAGCAGCGTAGTAGCGACTAGCTACGAGCAGTACTTC	CASSVVATSYEQYF	.	.	TRBV9	TRBJ2-7
TGTGCCATCAGTGAAGGGACTACTGAAGCTTTCTTT	CAISEGTTEAFF	.	.	TRBV10-3	TRBJ1-1
TGCGCCAGCAGCTTAGCTACAGGGTTAGATTCACCCCTCCACTTT	CASSLATGLDSPLHF	.	.	TRBV5-1	TRBJ1-6
TGTGCCAGCAGTTTCTCGGGACAGGGGGCCCACGAGCAGTACTTC	CASSFSGQGAHEQYF	TRBD1	.	TRBV6-6	TRBJ2-7
TGTGCCAGCAGCCCGACAGGGAACCCCACAGATACGCAGTATTTT	CASSPTGNPTDTQYF	TRBD1	.	TRBV9	TRBJ2-3
TGTGCCATCAGTGACCATAAGACAGGGGAAAGGAAGACCCAGTACTTC	CAISDHKTGERKTQYF	TRBD1	.	TRBV10-3	TRBJ2-5
TGTGCCAGCAGCCCCAGACAGGGCGTAGATACGCAGTATTTT	CASSPRQGVDTQYF	TRBD1	.	TRBV14	TRBJ2-3
TGTGCCAGCAGTTACAGCCCTGGAAACACCATATATTTT	CASSYSPGNTIYF	.	.	TRBV6-5	TRBJ1-3
TGTGCCAGCAGTGAAGTGCTAGCGGGGGGGCCAGCAGATACGCAGTATTTT	CASSEVLAGGPADTQYF	TRBD2	.	TRBV6-1	TRBJ2-3
TGTGCCAGCAGTTTAGGCCCCGCCAGGGGCACAGATACGCAGTATTTT	CASSLGPARGTDTQYF	.	.	TRBV28	TRBJ2-3
TGTGCCAGCAGTTTCCGGACTAGCGGGGGTCGCAATGAGCAGTTCTTC	CASSFRTSGGRNEQFF	TRBD2	.	TRBV28	TRBJ2-1
TGTGCCACCAGCAGCTCCCTTGGCTGGGAGCAGTTCTTC	CATSSSLGWEQFF	.	.	TRBV15	TRBJ2-1
TGTGCCTGTCAAGTTTCTAGCGGGGGGTACAATGAGCAGTTCTTC	CACQVSSGGYNEQFF	TRBD2	.	TRBV30	TRBJ2-1
TGCAGCGTTTCATCTAGCGCCTTAGAGACCCAGTACTTC	CSVSSSALETQYF	.	.	TRBV29-1	TRBJ2-5
TGTGCCAGCCAACCTCAGGCGAATCAGCCCCAGCATTTT	CASQPQANQPQHF	.	.	TRBV18	TRBJ1-5
TGTGCCAGCAGCCAGACAGGCTACAATGAGCAGTTCTTC	CASSQTGYNEQFF	.	few	TRBV6-5	TRBJ2-1
TGCGCCAGCAGCTTGGCGAGGACTAGCGGGGGGCCCAGCTCCTACAATGAGCAGTTCTTC	CASSLARTSGGPSSYNEQFF	TRBD2	.	TRBV5-1	TRBJ2-1
TGTGCCAGCAGTTTACAGGGGGATTCTGGCGAGCAGTACTTC	CASSLQGDSGEQYF	TRBD1	.	TRBV28	TRBJ2-7
TGTGCCACCAGCAGAGATGGCGGGGCGGTCACTGAAGCTTTCTTT	CATSRDGGAVTEAFF	.	.	TRBV15	TRBJ1-1
TGTGCCAGCAGTCCCCCGGGGGGTTCCAATTCACCCCTCCACTTT	CASSPPGGSNSPLHF	.	.	TRBV6-6	TRBJ1-6
TGTGCCAGCAGCTCCCGGACGGGGAAGAGCACAGATACGCAGTATTTT	CASSSRTGKSTDTQYF	.	once	TRBV7-2	TRBJ2-3
TGCGCCAGCAGCTTGGACACTAGCGAGGGCACAGATACGCAGTATTTT	CASSLDTSEGTDTQYF	TRBD2	.	TRBV5-1	TRBJ2-3
TGTGCCAGCAGCTTGGCGGGACTAGGCACCGGGGAGCTGTTTTTT	CASSLAGLGTGELFF	TRBD2	.	TRBV5-4	TRBJ2-2
TGTGCCACCAGCAAACCAGGAGGGGCCCAGGGTTATGAGACCCAGTACTTC	CATSKPGGAQGYETQYF	.	.	TRBV15	TRBJ2-5
TGTGCCAGCAGTGGCCGGGACAGGGAGAGCTCCTATAATTCACCCCTCCACTTT	CASSGRDRESSYNSPLHF	TRBD1	.	TRBV6-1	TRBJ1-6